A single T cell receptor (beta chain) is shown here with its context. This record comes from a study of shared T cell receptors in the human thymus. The assay was immunoSEQ multiplex PCR, and TCRdb's table has in-frame clones only and misses some. The sample lists about 380,000 clones, about 95% occurring once. Trimming cost V 3 bases and J 0 bases, with 12 bases left between them. The CDR3 is made up of 15 amino acids. The germline V gene encodes CDR1 SGHRS and CDR2 YFSETQ. The receptor comes from a human donor. Source material: thymocytes. This rearrangement joins TRBV5-1 to TRBJ1-1, with a possible D match to TRBD1 (6 bases). CDR3 sequence reads: CASSSAGQVNTEAFF. In DNA form, the CDR3 reads TGCGCCAGCAGCTCAGCGGGACAAGTGAACACTGAAGCTTTCTTT.